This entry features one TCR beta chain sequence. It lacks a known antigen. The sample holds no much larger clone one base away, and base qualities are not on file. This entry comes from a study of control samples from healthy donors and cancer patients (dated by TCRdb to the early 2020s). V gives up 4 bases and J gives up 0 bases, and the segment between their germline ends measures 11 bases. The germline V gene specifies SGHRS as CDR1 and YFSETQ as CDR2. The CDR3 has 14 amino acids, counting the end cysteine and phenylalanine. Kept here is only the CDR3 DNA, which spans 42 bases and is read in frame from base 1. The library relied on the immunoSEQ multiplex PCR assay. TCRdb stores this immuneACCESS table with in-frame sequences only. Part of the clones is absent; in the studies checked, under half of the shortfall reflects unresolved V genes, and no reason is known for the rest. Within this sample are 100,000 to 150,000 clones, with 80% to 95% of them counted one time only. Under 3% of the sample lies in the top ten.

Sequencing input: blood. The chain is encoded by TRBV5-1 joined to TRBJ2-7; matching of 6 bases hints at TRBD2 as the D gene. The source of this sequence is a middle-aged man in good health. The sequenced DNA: TGCGCCAGCAGCAAGGGACTGAGCTCCTACGAGCAGTACTTC. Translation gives CASSKGLSSYEQYF.